This T cell receptor beta chain was identified in a study of T cell responses to AZD1222 COVID-19 vaccine. TCRdb's table, derived via immunoSEQ multiplex PCR, lists solely in-frame clones and lacks some. This repertoire shows around 150,000 clones, 90% to 95% found once; its top ten account for 4% to 5.5%. The CDR3 is made up of 16 amino acids. Trimming cost V 6 bases and J 5 bases, with 17 bases left between them. Germline V lookup: CDR1 SGHVS, CDR2 FQNEAQ. Source: peripheral blood, taken 28 days after the second AZD1222 dose. The clonotype originates from an adult who received the AZD1222 COVID-19 vaccine. V is TRBV7-8 and J is TRBJ1-6; D unresolved. Here the CDR3 reads CASSSEGYGNNSPLHF. The CDR3 DNA follows: TGTGCCAGCAGTTCTGAAGGGTACGGGAATAATTCACCCCTCCACTTT.